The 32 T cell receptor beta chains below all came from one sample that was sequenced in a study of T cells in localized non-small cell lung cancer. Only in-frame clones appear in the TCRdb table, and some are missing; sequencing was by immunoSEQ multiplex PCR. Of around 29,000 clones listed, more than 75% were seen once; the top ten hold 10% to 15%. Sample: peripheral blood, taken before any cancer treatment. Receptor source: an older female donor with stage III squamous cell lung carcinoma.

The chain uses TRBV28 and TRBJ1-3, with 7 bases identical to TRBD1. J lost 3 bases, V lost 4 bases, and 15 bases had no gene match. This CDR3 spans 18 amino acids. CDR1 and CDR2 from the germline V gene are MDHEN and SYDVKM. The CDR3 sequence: CASSSSSTGSPVGNTIYF. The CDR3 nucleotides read TGTGCCAGCAGTTCATCCTCGACAGGGTCGCCTGTTGGAAACACCATATATTTT.

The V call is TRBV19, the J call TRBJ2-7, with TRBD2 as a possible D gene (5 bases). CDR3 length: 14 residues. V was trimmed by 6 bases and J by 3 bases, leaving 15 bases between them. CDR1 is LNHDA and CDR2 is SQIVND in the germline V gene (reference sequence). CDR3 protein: CASSTDYPVYEQYF. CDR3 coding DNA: TGTGCCAGTAGCACTGACTATCCAGTCTACGAGCAGTACTTC.

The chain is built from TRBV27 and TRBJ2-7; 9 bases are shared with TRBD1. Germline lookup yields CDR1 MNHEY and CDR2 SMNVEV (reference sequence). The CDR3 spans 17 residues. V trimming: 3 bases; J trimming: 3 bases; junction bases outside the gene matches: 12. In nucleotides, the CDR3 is TGTGCCAGCAGTTTGAGTAAGCTGGGACAGGGAGGCTACGAGCAGTACTTC. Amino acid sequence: CASSLSKLGQGGYEQYF.

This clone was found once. For the CDR3, the DNA is TGCGCCAGCAGCCAAGATGACAGGGGCCAAGAGACCCAGTACTTC. This codes for CASSQDDRGQETQYF. This chain links TRBV4-1 with TRBJ2-5; TRBD1 matches at 8 bases. Germline V gene lookup returns CDR1 MGHRA and CDR2 YSYEKL. Germline trimming cut 0 bases from V and 1 base from J; bases unmatched to any gene: 1. CDR3 length: 15 residues.

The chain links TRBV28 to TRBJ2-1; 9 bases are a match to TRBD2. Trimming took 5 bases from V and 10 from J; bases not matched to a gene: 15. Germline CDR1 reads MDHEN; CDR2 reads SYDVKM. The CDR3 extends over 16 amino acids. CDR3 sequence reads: CASSPQGLAGRGEQFF. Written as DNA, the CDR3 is TGTGCCAGCAGTCCCCAGGGGCTAGCGGGGCGCGGGGAGCAGTTCTTC.

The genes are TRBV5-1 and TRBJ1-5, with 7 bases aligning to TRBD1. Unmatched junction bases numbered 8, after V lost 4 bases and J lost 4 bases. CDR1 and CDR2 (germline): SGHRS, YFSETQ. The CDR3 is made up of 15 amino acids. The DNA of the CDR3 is TGCGCCAGCAGCGAAGTTGACAGGGAAAATCAGCCCCAGCATTTT. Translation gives CASSEVDRENQPQHF. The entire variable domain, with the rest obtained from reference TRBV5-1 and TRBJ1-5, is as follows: KAGVTQTPRYLIKTRGQQVTLSCSPISGHRSVSWYQQTPGQGLQFLFEYFSETQRNKGNFPGRFSGRQFSNSRSEMNVSTLELGDSALYLCASSEVDRENQPQHFGDGTRLSIL.

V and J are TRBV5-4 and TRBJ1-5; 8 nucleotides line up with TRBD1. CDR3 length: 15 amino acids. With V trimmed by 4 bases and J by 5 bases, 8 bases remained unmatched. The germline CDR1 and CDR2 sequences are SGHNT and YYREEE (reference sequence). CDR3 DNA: TGTGCCAGCAGCCCAGGAGCAGGGGGCGATCAGCCCCAGCATTTT. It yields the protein CASSPGAGGDQPQHF. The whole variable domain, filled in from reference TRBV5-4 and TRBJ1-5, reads ETGVTQSPTHLIKTRGQQVTLRCSSQSGHNTVSWYQQALGQGPQFIFQYYREEENGRGNFPPRFSGLQFPNYSSELNVNALELDDSALYLCASSPGAGGDQPQHFGDGTRLSIL.

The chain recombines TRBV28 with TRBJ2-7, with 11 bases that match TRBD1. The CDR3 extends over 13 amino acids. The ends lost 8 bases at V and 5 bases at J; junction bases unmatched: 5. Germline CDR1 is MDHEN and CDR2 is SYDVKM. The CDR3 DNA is TGTGCCAGCGAGGGACAGGGGGTCGACGAGCAGTACTTC. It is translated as CASEGQGVDEQYF.

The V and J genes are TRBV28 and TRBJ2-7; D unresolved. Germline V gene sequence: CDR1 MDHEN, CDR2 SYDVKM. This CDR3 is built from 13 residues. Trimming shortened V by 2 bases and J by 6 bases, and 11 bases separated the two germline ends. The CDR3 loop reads CASSLVGRSEQYF. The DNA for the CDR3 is TGTGCCAGCAGTTTAGTTGGCAGGAGCGAGCAGTACTTC. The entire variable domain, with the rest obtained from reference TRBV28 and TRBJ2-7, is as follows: DVKVTQSSRYLVKRTGEKVFLECVQDMDHENMFWYRQDPGLGLRLIYFSYDVKMKEKGDIPEGYSVSREKKERFSLILESASTNQTSMYLCASSLVGRSEQYFGPGTRLTVT.

The DNA for the CDR3 is TGTGCCAGCAGTTACGAGACTAGCGGCGGGGGGACCCAGTACTTC. Translated: CASSYETSGGGTQYF. V and J are TRBV6-5 and TRBJ2-5, with 9 bases lining up with TRBD2. V was clipped by 2 bases and J by 7 bases; unmatched bases: 8. Germline assignment: CDR1 MNHEY and CDR2 SVGAGI. CDR3 length equals 15 residues.

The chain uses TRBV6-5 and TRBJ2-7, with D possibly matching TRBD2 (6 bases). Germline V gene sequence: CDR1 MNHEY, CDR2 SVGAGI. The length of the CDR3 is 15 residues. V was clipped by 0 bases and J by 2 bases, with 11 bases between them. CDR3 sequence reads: CASSYSIADTYEQYF. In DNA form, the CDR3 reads TGTGCCAGCAGTTACTCGATAGCGGATACCTACGAGCAGTACTTC.

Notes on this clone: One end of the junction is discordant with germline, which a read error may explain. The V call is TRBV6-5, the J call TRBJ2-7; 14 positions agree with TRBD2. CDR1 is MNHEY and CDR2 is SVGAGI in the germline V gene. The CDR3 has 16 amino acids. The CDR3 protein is CAGSYSGLAGGYEQYF. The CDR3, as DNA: TGTGCCGGCAGTTACTCCGGACTAGCGGGGGGATACGAGCAGTACTTC.

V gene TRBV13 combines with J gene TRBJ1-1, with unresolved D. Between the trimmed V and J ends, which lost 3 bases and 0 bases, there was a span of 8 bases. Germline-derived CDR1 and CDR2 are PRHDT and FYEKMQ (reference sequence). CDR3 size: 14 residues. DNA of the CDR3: TGTGCCAGCAGCTTCCCCTCTTTGAACACTGAAGCTTTCTTT. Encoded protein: CASSFPSLNTEAFF.

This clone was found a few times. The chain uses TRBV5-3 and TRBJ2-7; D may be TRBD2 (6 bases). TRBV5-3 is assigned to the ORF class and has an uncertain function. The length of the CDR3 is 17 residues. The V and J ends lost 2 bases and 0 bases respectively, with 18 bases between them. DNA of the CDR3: TGTGCCAGAAGCTTAGCGGGTGGAAACATCGACTCCTACGAGCAGTACTTC. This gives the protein CARSLAGGNIDSYEQYF.

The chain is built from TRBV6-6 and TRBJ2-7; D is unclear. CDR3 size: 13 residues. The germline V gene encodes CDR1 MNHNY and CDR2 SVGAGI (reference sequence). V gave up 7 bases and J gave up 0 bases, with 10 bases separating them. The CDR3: CASKLSISYEQYF. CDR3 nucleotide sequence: TGTGCCAGCAAGCTGAGCATCTCCTACGAGCAGTACTTC.

CDR3 in amino acids: CASSSLGPNGEAFF. The CDR3 DNA reads TGTGCCAGCAGTTCCCTCGGACCGAATGGTGAAGCTTTCTTT. The rearrangement links TRBV6-5 to TRBJ1-1; no clear D gene. The CDR3 has 14 residues. V was shortened by 4 bases and J by 7 bases, with 16 bases between the two germline ends. Per the germline V gene, CDR1 is MNHEY and CDR2 is SVGAGI.

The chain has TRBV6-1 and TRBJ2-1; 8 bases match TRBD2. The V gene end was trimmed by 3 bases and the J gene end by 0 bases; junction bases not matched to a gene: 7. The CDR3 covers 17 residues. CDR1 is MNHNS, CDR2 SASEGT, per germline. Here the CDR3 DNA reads TGTGCCAGCAGTGATAGCGTAGCGGGGAACTCCTACAATGAGCAGTTCTTC. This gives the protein CASSDSVAGNSYNEQFF.

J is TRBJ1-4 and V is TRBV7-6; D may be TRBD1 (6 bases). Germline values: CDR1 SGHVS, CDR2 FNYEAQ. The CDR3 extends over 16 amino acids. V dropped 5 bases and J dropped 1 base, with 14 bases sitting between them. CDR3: CASSLGRGQTNEKLFF. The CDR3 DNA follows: TGTGCCAGCAGCCTCGGCCGGGGGCAAACTAATGAAAAACTGTTTTTT. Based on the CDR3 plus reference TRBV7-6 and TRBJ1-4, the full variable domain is GAGVSQSPRYKVTKRGQDVALRCDPISGHVSLYWYRQALGQGPEFLTYFNYEAQQDKSGLPNDRFSAERPEGSISTLTIQRTEQRDSAMYRCASSLGRGQTNEKLFFGSGTQLSVL.

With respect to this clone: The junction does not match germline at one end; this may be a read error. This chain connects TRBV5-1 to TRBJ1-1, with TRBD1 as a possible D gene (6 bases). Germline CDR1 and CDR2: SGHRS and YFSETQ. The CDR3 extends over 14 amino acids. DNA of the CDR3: TGCGCCAGCAGCCTGGACAGTACGGGCACTGAAGCTTCCTTT. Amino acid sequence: CASSLDSTGTEASF.

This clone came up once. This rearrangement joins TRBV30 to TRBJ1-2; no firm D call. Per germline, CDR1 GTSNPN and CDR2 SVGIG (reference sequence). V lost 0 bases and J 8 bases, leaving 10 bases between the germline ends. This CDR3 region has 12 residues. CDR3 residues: CAWSVQLGGYTF. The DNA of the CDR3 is TGTGCCTGGAGTGTACAGCTAGGAGGCTACACCTTC.

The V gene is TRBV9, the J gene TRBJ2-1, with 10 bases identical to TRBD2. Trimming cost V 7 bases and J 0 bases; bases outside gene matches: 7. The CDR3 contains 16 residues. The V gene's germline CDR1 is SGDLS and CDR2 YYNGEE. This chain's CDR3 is CASSPSSGSSYNEQFF. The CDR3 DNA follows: TGTGCCAGCTCTCCCTCTAGCGGGAGCTCCTACAATGAGCAGTTCTTC.

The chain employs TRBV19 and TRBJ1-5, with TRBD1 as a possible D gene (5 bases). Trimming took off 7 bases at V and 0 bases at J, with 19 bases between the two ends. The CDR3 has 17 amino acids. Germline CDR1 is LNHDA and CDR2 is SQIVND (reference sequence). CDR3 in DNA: TGTGCCAGTAACCCGCAGGGCTTGACTCTTAGCAATCAGCCCCAGCATTTT. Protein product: CASNPQGLTLSNQPQHF. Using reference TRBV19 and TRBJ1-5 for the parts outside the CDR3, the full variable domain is DGGITQSPKYLFRKEGQNVTLSCEQNLNHDAMYWYRQDPGQGLRLIYYSQIVNDFQKGDIAEGYSVSREKKESFPLTVTSAQKNPTAFYLCASNPQGLTLSNQPQHFGDGTRLSIL.

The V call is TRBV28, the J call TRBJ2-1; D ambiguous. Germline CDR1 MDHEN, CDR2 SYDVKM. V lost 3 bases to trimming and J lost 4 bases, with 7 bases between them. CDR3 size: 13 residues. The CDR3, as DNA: TGTGCCAGCAGTTTCGCGAGGTACAATGAGCAGTTCTTC. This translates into CASSFARYNEQFF.

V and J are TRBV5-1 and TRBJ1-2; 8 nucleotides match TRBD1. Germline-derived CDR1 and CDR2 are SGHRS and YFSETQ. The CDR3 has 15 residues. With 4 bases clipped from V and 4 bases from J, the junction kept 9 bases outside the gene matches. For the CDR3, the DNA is TGCGCCAGCAGCAAAGGACAGGGCCCCGGCTATGGCTACACCTTC. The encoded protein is CASSKGQGPGYGYTF.

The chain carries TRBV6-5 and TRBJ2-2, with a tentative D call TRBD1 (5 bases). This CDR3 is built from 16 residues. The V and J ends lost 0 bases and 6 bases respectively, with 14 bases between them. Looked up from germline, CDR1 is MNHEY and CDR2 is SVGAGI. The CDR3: CASSYSAKGYPGELFF. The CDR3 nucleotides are TGTGCCAGCAGTTACTCGGCTAAGGGGTACCCCGGGGAGCTGTTTTTT.

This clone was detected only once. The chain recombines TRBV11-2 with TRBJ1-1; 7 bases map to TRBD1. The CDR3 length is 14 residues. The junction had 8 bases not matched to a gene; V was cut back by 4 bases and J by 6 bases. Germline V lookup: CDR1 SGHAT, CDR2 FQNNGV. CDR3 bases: TGTGCCAGCAGCTCGCGACAGGGATTACCTGAAGCTTTCTTT. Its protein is CASSSRQGLPEAFF.

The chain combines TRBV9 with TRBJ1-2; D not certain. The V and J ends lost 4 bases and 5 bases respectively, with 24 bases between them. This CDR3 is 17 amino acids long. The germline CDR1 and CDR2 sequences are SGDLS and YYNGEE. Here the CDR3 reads CASSTPPGFIRGYGYTF. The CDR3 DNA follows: TGTGCCAGCAGCACTCCGCCTGGGTTCATCCGAGGATATGGCTACACCTTC. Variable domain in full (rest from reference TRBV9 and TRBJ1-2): DSGVTQTPKHLITATGQRVTLRCSPRSGDLSVYWYQQSLDQGLQFLIQYYNGEERAKGNILERFSAQQFPDLHSELNLSSLELGDSALYFCASSTPPGFIRGYGYTFGSGTRLTVV.

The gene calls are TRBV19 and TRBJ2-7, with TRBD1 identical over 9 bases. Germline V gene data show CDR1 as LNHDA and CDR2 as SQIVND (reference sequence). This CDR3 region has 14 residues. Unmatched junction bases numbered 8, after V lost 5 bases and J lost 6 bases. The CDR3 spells CASSFQGQGFEQYF. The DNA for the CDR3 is TGTGCCAGTAGTTTCCAGGGACAGGGTTTCGAGCAGTACTTC. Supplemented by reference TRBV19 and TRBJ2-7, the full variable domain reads DGGITQSPKYLFRKEGQNVTLSCEQNLNHDAMYWYRQDPGQGLRLIYYSQIVNDFQKGDIAEGYSVSREKKESFPLTVTSAQKNPTAFYLCASSFQGQGFEQYFGPGTRLTVT.

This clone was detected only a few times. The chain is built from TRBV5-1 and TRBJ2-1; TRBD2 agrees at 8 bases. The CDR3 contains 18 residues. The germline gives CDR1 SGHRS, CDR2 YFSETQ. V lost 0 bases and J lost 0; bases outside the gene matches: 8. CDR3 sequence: CASSLVAGRPSSYNEQFF. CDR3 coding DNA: TGCGCCAGCAGCTTGGTAGCGGGGAGGCCGAGCTCCTACAATGAGCAGTTCTTC.

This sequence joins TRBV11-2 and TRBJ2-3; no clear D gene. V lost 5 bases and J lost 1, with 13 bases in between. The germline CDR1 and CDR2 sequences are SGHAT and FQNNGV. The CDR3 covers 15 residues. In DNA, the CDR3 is TGTGCCAGCAGCCGTCTGTGGTTTGGCACAGATACGCAGTATTTT. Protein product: CASSRLWFGTDTQYF.

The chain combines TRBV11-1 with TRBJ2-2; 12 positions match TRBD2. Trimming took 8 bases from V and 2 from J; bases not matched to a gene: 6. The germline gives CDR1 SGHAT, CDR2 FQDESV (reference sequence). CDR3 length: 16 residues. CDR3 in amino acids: CASRTSGKDNTGELFF. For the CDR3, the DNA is TGTGCCAGCCGGACTAGCGGGAAGGACAACACCGGGGAGCTGTTTTTT. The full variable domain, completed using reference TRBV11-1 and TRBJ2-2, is EAEVAQSPRYKITEKSQAVAFWCDPISGHATLYWYRQILGQGPELLVQFQDESVVDDSQLPKDRFSAERLKGVDSTLKIQPAELGDSAMYLCASRTSGKDNTGELFFGEGSRLTVL.

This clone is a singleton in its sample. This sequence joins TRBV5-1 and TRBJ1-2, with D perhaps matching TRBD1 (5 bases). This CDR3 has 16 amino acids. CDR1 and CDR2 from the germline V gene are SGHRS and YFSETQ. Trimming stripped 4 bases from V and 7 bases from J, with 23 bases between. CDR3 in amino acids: CASSREIQASGGGYTF. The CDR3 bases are TGCGCCAGCAGCAGAGAAATACAGGCCTCAGGAGGTGGCTACACCTTC.